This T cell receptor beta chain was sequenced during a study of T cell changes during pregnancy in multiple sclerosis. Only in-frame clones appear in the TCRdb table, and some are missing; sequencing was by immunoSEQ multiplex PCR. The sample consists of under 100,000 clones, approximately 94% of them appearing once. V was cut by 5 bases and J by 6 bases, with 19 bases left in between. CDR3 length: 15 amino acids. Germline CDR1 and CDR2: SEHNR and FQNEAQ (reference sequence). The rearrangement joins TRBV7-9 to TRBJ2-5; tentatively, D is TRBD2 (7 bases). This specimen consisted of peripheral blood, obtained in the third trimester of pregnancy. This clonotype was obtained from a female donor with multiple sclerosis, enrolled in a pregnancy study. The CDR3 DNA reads TGTGCCAGCAGCCCGGTCGGGGGGCCGTTAAAGACCCAGTACTTC. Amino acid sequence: CASSPVGGPLKTQYF.